This T cell receptor (beta chain) comes out of a study of shared clonotypes between healthy human individuals. This clone was seen once. Its antigen remains unknown. Here immunoSEQ multiplex PCR was the method, and the copy in TCRdb shows in-frame clones only, minus some. This repertoire shows fewer than 2.5 million clones, over 85% found once; its top ten account for roughly 0.36%. The CDR3 runs 16 residues. Trimming cost V 5 bases and J 2 bases, with 20 bases left between them. The germline V gene encodes CDR1 SGHRS and CDR2 YFSETQ. Each sample came from a Caucasian adult donor living in Nashville, Tennessee. Study outcomes and limitations: Non-shared clonotypes displayed generation probabilities falling below those of clonotypes present in all four donors.

This sequence was found in a man between 18 and 29 years old in good health. Some clones in this sample may be carry-over from other donors' samples. Material: naive CD4+ T cells from PBMCs. Subset noted: CD45RA+ positively selected. The rearrangement uses TRBV5-1 and TRBJ2-7; no clear D gene. The CDR3, as DNA: TGCGCCAGCAGTACGGACGGCAGCAGCTCTGCCTACGAGCAGTACTTC. This gives the protein CASSTDGSSSAYEQYF.